The 26 T cell receptor beta chains below come from one sample, sequenced in a study of beta chain features in type 1 diabetes. Expressed TCRB transcripts were sequenced, since all the RNA that had been isolated was reverse transcribed. Libraries were prepared by immunoSEQ multiplex PCR; TCRdb keeps only in-frame clonotypes and omits some of them. The data show roughly 70,000 clones, more than 45% seen once. These TCRs' antigens remain unknown. Study-level points and caveats: There was a moderate but significant shortening of TCRB CDR3s in all four CD4+ subsets of Type 1 diabetes patients.

The material sequenced was central memory CD4+ T cells from blood. These receptors came from a man aged 30-40 years with type 1 diabetes.

V usage is TRBV5-4 and J usage is TRBJ2-1; TRBD1 matches 9 bases. The CDR3 runs 15 residues. Germline V CDR1 and CDR2: SGHNT, YYREEE (reference sequence). V lost 4 bases to trimming and J lost 9 bases; unmatched junction nucleotides: 11. CDR3 sequence (DNA): TGTGCCAGCAGCCTCCCACAAACAGGGGGCGGTGAGCAGTTCTTC. It codes for CASSLPQTGGGEQFF.

Details on this clone: The sample holds other DNA sequences that translate to the same CDR3. The chain uses TRBV18 and TRBJ1-1; D perhaps matches TRBD1 (6 bases). Germline V CDR1 and CDR2: KGHSH, LQKENI. The CDR3 is 15 amino acids. V shed 0 bases and J shed 4 bases, with 12 bases lying between them. CDR3 amino acids: CASSPPTGKGTEAFF. CDR3 sequence (DNA): TGTGCCAGCTCACCACCAACAGGGAAGGGCACTGAAGCTTTCTTT.

J is TRBJ2-1 and V is TRBV7-8; 7 bases map to TRBD2. The CDR3 has 16 amino acids. Germline loops: CDR1 SGHVS, CDR2 FQNEAQ. J lost 5 bases, V lost 5 bases, and 12 bases had no gene match. The CDR3 sequence is CASSKTWASGNNEQFF. As DNA, the CDR3 is TGTGCCAGCAGCAAAACGTGGGCTAGCGGAAACAATGAGCAGTTCTTC. Full variable domain (missing parts from reference TRBV7-8 and TRBJ2-1): GAGVSQSPRYKVAKRGQDVALRCDPISGHVSLFWYQQALGQGPEFLTYFQNEAQLDKSGLPSDRFFAERPEGSVSTLKIQRTQQEDSAVYLCASSKTWASGNNEQFFGPGTRLTVL.

This clone was counted only a few times. V and J are TRBV6-5 and TRBJ2-3; TRBD2 matches at 10 bases. The CDR3 loop spans 16 amino acids. CDR1 is MNHEY, CDR2 SVGAGI, per germline. The V segment lost 4 bases and the J segment 0 bases; nucleotides outside the gene matches: 4. Here the CDR3 DNA reads TGTGCCAGCAGTTCCCCGACTAGCGGGAGCACAGATACGCAGTATTTT. This codes for CASSSPTSGSTDTQYF.

The V and J genes are TRBV18 and TRBJ2-6, with D maybe TRBD1 (6 bases). The length of the CDR3 is 16 residues. V lost 4 bases, J lost 0 bases, and 10 bases lay in between. From germline, CDR1 is KGHSH and CDR2 LQKENI. CDR3 coding DNA: TGTGCCAGCTCACAACAGGGCATCTCTGGGGCCAACGTCCTGACTTTC. Amino acids: CASSQQGISGANVLTF.

A word on this clone: This same CDR3 is encoded by further DNA sequences in the sample. This rearrangement joins TRBV2 to TRBJ2-7, with 7 bases aligning to TRBD1. The CDR3 is made up of 11 amino acids. V shed 6 bases, J shed 12 bases, and the junction held 8 bases outside the gene matches. Germline V lookup: CDR1 SNHLY, CDR2 FYNNEI. CDR3 residues: CASSGDRDAYF. DNA of the CDR3: TGTGCCAGCAGCGGAGACAGGGATGCGTACTTC.

This clone was found a few times. The chain joins TRBV10-3 to TRBJ1-1, with D unresolved. Germline V gene sequence: CDR1 ENHRY, CDR2 SYGVKD. V gave up 3 bases and J gave up 0 bases, with 8 bases separating them. There are 14 residues in the CDR3. The CDR3 nucleotides are TGTGCCATCAGTGACCGCGGTATGAACACTGAAGCTTTCTTT. This sequence encodes CAISDRGMNTEAFF.

This chain links TRBV5-4 with TRBJ1-2, with a possible D match to TRBD1 (6 bases). Germline V CDR1 and CDR2: SGHNT, YYREEE (reference sequence). Deletions cut 4 bases from V and 4 bases from J, with 20 bases between. The CDR3 spans 16 residues. CDR3 sequence: CASSPGGVRGGYGYTF. CDR3 DNA: TGTGCCAGCAGCCCTGGCGGAGTCAGGGGTGGCTATGGCTACACCTTC.

In this sample, this clone turned up a few times. This chain joins TRBV9 and TRBJ1-1; no clear D. Germline V lookup: CDR1 SGDLS, CDR2 YYNGEE. The CDR3 length is 15 residues. The V gene lost 2 bases and the J gene lost 2 bases, with 13 bases spanning the gap. The CDR3 DNA is TGTGCCAGCAGCGTTCCGGTTGGAGGAAACACTGAAGCTTTCTTT. The encoded protein is CASSVPVGGNTEAFF.

This clone has more than one count but fewer than ten. The chain uses TRBV5-4 and TRBJ1-1; D gene ambiguous. Germline V gives CDR1 SGHNT, CDR2 YYREEE (reference sequence). The CDR3 is 12 amino acids. The chain's CDR3 is CATAGSNTEAFF. CDR3 nucleotides: TGTGCAACAGCGGGTTCCAACACTGAAGCTTTCTTT.

This clone was detected only a few times. V is TRBV5-1 and J is TRBJ1-1; TRBD1 might be the D (5 bases). Germline loops: CDR1 SGHRS, CDR2 YFSETQ. V was cut by 3 bases and J by 7 bases, with 16 bases left in between. The CDR3 loop spans 14 amino acids. The CDR3 coding sequence is TGCGCCAGCAGCTGGCGAGTAGGGGTCGATGAAGCTTTCTTT. This sequence encodes CASSWRVGVDEAFF.

This chain's CDR3 is CASSRTSGRVKTQYF. DNA for the CDR3: TGTGCCAGCAGCCGAACTAGCGGGAGGGTTAAGACCCAGTACTTC. The chain couples TRBV28 to TRBJ2-5; 13 bases agree with TRBD2. The CDR3 contains 15 residues. Per the germline V gene, CDR1 is MDHEN and CDR2 is SYDVKM. The V segment lost 6 bases and the J segment 6 bases; nucleotides outside the gene matches: 7.

This chain links TRBV5-1 with TRBJ2-3; 7 bases line up with TRBD1. There are 15 residues in the CDR3. The junction had 6 bases not matched to a gene; V was cut back by 4 bases and J by 1 base. Germline values: CDR1 SGHRS, CDR2 YFSETQ. The CDR3 coding sequence is TGCGCCAGCAGCATGGACAGGTCGGGCACAGATACGCAGTATTTT. It specifies CASSMDRSGTDTQYF.

The chain is built from TRBV5-4 and TRBJ2-1; 8 bases fit TRBD2. This CDR3 has 17 amino acids. Germline CDR1 and CDR2: SGHNT and YYREEE (reference sequence). Trimming removed 2 bases from V and 1 base from J; junction bases left unmatched: 8. The CDR3 DNA is TGTGCCAGCAGCTTAGACGGGGGGGCCCAGTCCTACAATGAGCAGTTCTTC. Translating gives CASSLDGGAQSYNEQFF.

This clone has just a few counts. The chain has TRBV5-1 and TRBJ2-3; 7 bases fit TRBD2. J lost 2 bases, V lost 2 bases, and 2 bases had no gene match. The germline V gene encodes CDR1 SGHRS and CDR2 YFSETQ. CDR3 length: 14 amino acids. CDR3 in amino acids: CASSFGRPTDTQYF. CDR3 bases: TGCGCCAGCAGCTTCGGGAGGCCCACAGATACGCAGTATTTT.

The rearrangement uses TRBV19 and TRBJ1-1; 9 bases align to TRBD1. V shed 10 bases and J 3 bases; nucleotides not matched to a gene: 30. Germline V gene lookup returns CDR1 LNHDA and CDR2 SQIVND (reference sequence). This CDR3 spans 21 amino acids. Here the CDR3 reads CATPLSRDRATITRSDTEAFF. The CDR3 DNA is TGTGCCACCCCTCTTTCGCGGGACAGGGCCACCATAACCCGGTCGGACACTGAAGCTTTCTTT.

This clone was counted only a few times. V gene TRBV6-5 combines with J gene TRBJ2-7, with 7 bases identical to TRBD2. Losses at the gene ends were 6 bases for V and 2 bases for J; bases not matched to a gene: 10. Germline V gene lookup returns CDR1 MNHEY and CDR2 SVGAGI. There are 15 residues in the CDR3. The DNA for the CDR3 is TGTGCCAGCAGGCCTCAGCGGGACCTTACCTACGAGCAGTACTTC. Amino acids: CASRPQRDLTYEQYF.

This clone appeared a few times. V usage is TRBV5-1 and J usage is TRBJ2-3; 9 bases are a match to TRBD2. The CDR3 consists of 16 residues. V was pared by 4 bases and J by 4 bases, with 10 bases of the junction left unmatched. In germline, CDR1 is SGHRS, CDR2 YFSETQ. CDR3 region: CASSPVAGVNADTQYF. The CDR3 bases are TGCGCCAGCAGCCCGGTAGCGGGAGTTAACGCAGATACGCAGTATTTT. Together with reference TRBV5-1 and TRBJ2-3, the CDR3 gives the full variable domain: KAGVTQTPRYLIKTRGQQVTLSCSPISGHRSVSWYQQTPGQGLQFLFEYFSETQRNKGNFPGRFSGRQFSNSRSEMNVSTLELGDSALYLCASSPVAGVNADTQYFGPGTRLTVL.

V is TRBV28 and J is TRBJ1-6, with a weak D call TRBD1 (6 bases). V was clipped by 5 bases and J by 6 bases, with 14 bases between them. This CDR3 region has 15 residues. Germline CDR1 MDHEN, CDR2 SYDVKM. CDR3 sequence: CASSKTGGGNSPLHF. CDR3 in DNA: TGTGCCAGCAGTAAGACAGGAGGTGGTAATTCACCCCTCCACTTT.

The chain carries TRBV12-2 and TRBJ1-1. TRBV12-2 is a known pseudogene. The CDR3 extends over 14 amino acids. CDR3 residues: CASRFWGVNTEAFF. The CDR3 DNA sequence: TGTGCAAGTCGCTTTTGGGGGGTGAACACTGAAGCTTTCTTT.

The chain joins TRBV11-2 to TRBJ1-2; TRBD1 agrees at 9 bases. The CDR3 spans 15 residues. Germline CDR1 and CDR2: SGHAT and FQNNGV. V was clipped by 5 bases and J by 5 bases; unmatched bases: 9. As DNA, the CDR3 is TGTGCCAGCAGCACCGGGACAGGGATAAATTATGGCTACACCTTC. Its translation: CASSTGTGINYGYTF.

The table lists this clone with a count of one. The CDR3 coding sequence is TGTGCCAGCAGAGGACAGGGGGCGGGGGACACTGAAGCTTTCTTT. Translating gives CASRGQGAGDTEAFF. J is TRBJ1-1 and V is TRBV6-5, with 11 bases that match TRBD1. V lost 6 bases to trimming and J lost 3 bases; unmatched junction nucleotides: 6. Germline V CDR1 and CDR2: MNHEY, SVGAGI. This CDR3 has 15 amino acids.

The CDR3 region is CATSSGTGYEKLFF. The CDR3 DNA reads TGTGCCACATCTTCCGGGACAGGGTATGAAAAACTGTTTTTT. The chain links TRBV7-9 to TRBJ1-4; 9 positions match TRBD1. CDR3 length equals 14 residues. J was trimmed by 6 bases and V by 10 bases; bases with no gene match: 9. CDR1 SEHNR and CDR2 FQNEAQ come from the germline V gene (reference sequence).

This clone turned up a few times. The chain joins TRBV29-1 to TRBJ1-1, with a weak D call TRBD1 (5 bases). This CDR3 comprises 14 residues. Germline V CDR1 and CDR2: SQVTM, ANQGSEA. Trimming took 8 bases from V and 4 from J, leaving 20 bases between them. The CDR3 region is CSMSRGMGGTEAFF. The CDR3 DNA reads TGCAGCATGAGTCGGGGGATGGGAGGCACTGAAGCTTTCTTT.

The chain links TRBV15 to TRBJ1-5; weak D call: TRBD1 (5 bases). The V gene's germline CDR1 is LNHNV and CDR2 YYDKDF (reference sequence). CDR3 length equals 16 residues. The V gene lost 0 bases and the J gene lost 7 bases, with 16 bases spanning the gap. The CDR3 is CATSRDRDSQRQPQHF. The CDR3 nucleotides are TGTGCCACCAGCAGAGACCGGGACTCCCAAAGGCAGCCCCAGCATTTT.

The chain couples TRBV7-9 to TRBJ2-7; 8 nucleotides line up with TRBD2. V lost 5 bases to trimming and J lost 5 bases; unmatched junction nucleotides: 8. CDR3 length equals 14 residues. Germline V gives CDR1 SEHNR, CDR2 FQNEAQ (reference sequence). The CDR3 DNA reads as TGTGCCAGCAGCATCGGACTAGCAGGGAACGAGCAGTACTTC. Translated, it gives CASSIGLAGNEQYF.